This T cell receptor (beta chain) appears in the sequencing data of a study of memory CD4+ T cells and cytomegalovirus serostatus. Overall study context: Donors were healthy Belgian adults, 10 or so CMV seropositive and fewer than 30 seronegative. Notes on the study in general: CD4+ memory repertoires contained 67 of 164 reported CMV TCRbeta sequences. Suggested: most of the CMV-linked TCR signature lies in CD4+ memory cells.

The sort gate was single viable CD3+CD4+CD8-CD45RO+ cells for memory CD4+ T cells. This CDR3 contains 15 residues. Germline V gives CDR1 SGHNT, CDR2 YYREEE (reference sequence). V lost 0 bases and J lost 11; bases outside the gene matches: 11. Only in-frame clones appear in the TCRdb table, and some are missing; sequencing was by immunoSEQ multiplex PCR. The sample includes more than 55,000 clones, 75% to 85% of them seen just once. In regard to this clone: Its specificity is not known.

Sample: memory CD4+ T cells from blood. The receptor's source is an adult in good health and CMV-seronegative. The J gene is TRBJ2-7, the V gene TRBV5-4, with TRBD2 matching over 10 bases. The CDR3 DNA reads TGTGCCAGCAGCTTGGCGGCTAGCGGGAGCCCTCGGGAGTACTTC. Translating it yields CASSLAASGSPREYF.